This T cell receptor (beta chain) stems from a study of human T cells and chemical hapten exposure. Study context: Application of 0.01% DPC to the upper back was done by patch test, with a reading at 6 days.

Study-wide points: Among TCRs, those above 1 in 1000 frequency were unaffected by DPC sensitization.

Comments on this clonotype: Its antigen is undetermined.

The library tagged each cDNA molecule with unique molecular identifiers. TCRdb ran MiXCR on the RACE reads and lists one entry per CDR3 protein. The sample consists of about 110,000 distinct CDR3 sequences, 9% to 9.5% of them appearing once. CDR3 length equals 15 residues. Trimming took off 0 bases at V and 6 bases at J, with 14 bases between the two ends. Germline CDR1 LGHDT, CDR2 YNNKEL (reference sequence). Time point here: patch test 2, 6 weeks after DPC sensitization. As to treatment: therapeutic diphenylcyclopropenone sensitization with weekly scalp DPC. Donors were 18 to 70-year-old alopecia patients suitable for DPC.

The sample in question was whole blood, obtained in connection with sensitization to the hapten diphenylcyclopropenone (DPC). The receptor was derived from a woman in her 40s with alopecia areata. Some clones in this sample may be carry-over from other donors' samples. The chain is built from TRBV3-1 and TRBJ1-1; D call uncertain. CDR3 sequence (DNA): TGTGCCAGCAGCCAAGAATTCGTGACTCCAGCTGAAGCTTTCTTT. The encoded protein is CASSQEFVTPAEAFF.